Presented here are 2 T cell receptor beta chains from one specimen sequenced in a study of high-grade serous ovarian cancer treatment subgroups. Assay used: immunoSEQ multiplex PCR; TCRdb lists only in-frame clones, some missing. The sample lists about 12,000 clones; approximately 88% were seen once. Tumor samples were obtained before definitive surgery or chemotherapy. Sequenced material: tumor tissue. All receptors derive from a human donor with high-grade serous ovarian cancer.

The CDR3 loop reads CASRTGASTNYGYTF. CDR3 coding DNA: TGTGCCAGCAGGACAGGTGCCTCAACTAACTATGGCTACACCTTC. The chain joins TRBV28 to TRBJ1-2, with D perhaps TRBD1 (6 bases). V was pared by 6 bases and J by 0 bases, with 14 bases between. CDR1 MDHEN and CDR2 SYDVKM come from the germline V gene. This CDR3 is 15 amino acids long.

The chain has TRBV5-6 and TRBJ2-4; the D call may be TRBD1 or TRBD2 (5 bases each). V lost 6 bases to trimming and J lost 8 bases, with 15 bases between them. Germline V gene lookup returns CDR1 SGHDT and CDR2 YYEEEE. CDR3 length equals 13 residues. Here the CDR3 reads CASTQWGMDIQYF. The CDR3 DNA is TGTGCCAGCACCCAGTGGGGGATGGACATTCAGTACTTC. Full variable domain (outside the CDR3, taken from reference TRBV5-6 and TRBJ2-4): DAGVTQSPTHLIKTRGQQVTLRCSPKSGHDTVSWYQQALGQGPQFIFQYYEEEERQRGNFPDRFSGHQFPNYSSELNVNALLLGDSALYLCASTQWGMDIQYFGAGTRLSVL.